This record covers a single T cell receptor beta chain. The sample comes from a study of blood T cell repertoires in COVID-19. This CDR3 is built from 16 residues. Trimming stripped 5 bases from V and 2 bases from J, with 16 bases between. Germline CDR1 is SGHTA and CDR2 is FQGTGA. TCRdb's table, derived via immunoSEQ multiplex PCR, lists solely in-frame clones and lacks some. Among about 180,000 clones, around nine tenths were seen once, and the ten largest hold approximately 12%. The TCR comes from a woman in her seventies with COVID-19, enrolled during active disease. This rearrangement joins TRBV7-3 to TRBJ2-1, with D perhaps TRBD2 (5 bases). Sequencing used peripheral blood. The CDR3 nucleotides read TGTGCCAGCAGCGAGGAAGGGCTAGCACCCTACAATGAGCAGTTCTTC. Amino acid sequence: CASSEEGLAPYNEQFF. Variable domain in full (rest from reference TRBV7-3 and TRBJ2-1): GAGVSQTPSNKVTEKGKYVELRCDPISGHTALYWYRQSLGQGPEFLIYFQGTGAADDSGLPNDRFFAVRPEGSVSTLKIQRTERGDSAVYLCASSEEGLAPYNEQFFGPGTRLTVL.